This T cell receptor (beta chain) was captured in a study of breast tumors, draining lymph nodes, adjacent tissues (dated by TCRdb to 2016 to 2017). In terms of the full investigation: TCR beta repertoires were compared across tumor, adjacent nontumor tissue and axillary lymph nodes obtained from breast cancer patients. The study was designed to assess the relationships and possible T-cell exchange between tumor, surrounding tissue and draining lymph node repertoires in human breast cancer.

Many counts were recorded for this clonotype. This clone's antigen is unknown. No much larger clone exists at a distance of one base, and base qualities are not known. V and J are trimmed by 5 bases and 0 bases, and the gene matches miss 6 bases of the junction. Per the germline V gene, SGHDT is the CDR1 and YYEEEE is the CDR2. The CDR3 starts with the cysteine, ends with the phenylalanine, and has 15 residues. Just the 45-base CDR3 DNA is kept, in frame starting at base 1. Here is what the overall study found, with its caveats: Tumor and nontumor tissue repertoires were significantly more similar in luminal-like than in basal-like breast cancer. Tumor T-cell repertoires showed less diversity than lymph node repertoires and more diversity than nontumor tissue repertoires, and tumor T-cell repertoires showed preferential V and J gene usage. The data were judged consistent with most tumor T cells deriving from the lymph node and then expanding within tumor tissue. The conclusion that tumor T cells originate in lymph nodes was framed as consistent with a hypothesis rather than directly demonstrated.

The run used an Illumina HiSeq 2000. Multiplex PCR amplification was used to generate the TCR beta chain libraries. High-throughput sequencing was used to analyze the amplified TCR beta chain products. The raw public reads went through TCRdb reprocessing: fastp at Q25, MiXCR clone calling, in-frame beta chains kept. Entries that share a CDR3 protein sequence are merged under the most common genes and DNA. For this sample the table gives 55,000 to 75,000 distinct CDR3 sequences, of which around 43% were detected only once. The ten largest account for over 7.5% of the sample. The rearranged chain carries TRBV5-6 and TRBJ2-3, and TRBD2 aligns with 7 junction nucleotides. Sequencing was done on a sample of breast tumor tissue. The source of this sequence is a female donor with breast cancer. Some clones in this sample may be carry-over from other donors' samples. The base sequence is TGTGCCAGCAGGCCCCCAGCGGGGAGCACAGATACGCAGTATTTT. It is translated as CASRPPAGSTDTQYF.